This T cell receptor (beta chain) was sequenced during a study of cytomegalovirus exposure and HLA in healthy donors. Study-wide context: An analysis done earlier identified 117 million unique TCR beta sequences from 150 million to 200 million T cells. There were 75 million to 95 million unique TCRs (from HLA-typed donors) in an early data release. Broader study findings: The study recorded 160 or so TCR beta chains that were cytomegalovirus-associated. It was assumed in the presence/absence analyses that sequencing depth was roughly uniform across donors.

The CDR3 is made up of 14 amino acids. Germline CDR1 is SGHVS and CDR2 is FQNEAQ. J was trimmed by 2 bases and V by 3 bases; bases with no gene match: 0. The table lists this clone with a few counts. As yet, its antigen is unknown. The study ran its PCR with 60 Vbeta and 13 Jbeta primers. The method was immunoSEQ multiplex PCR; TCRdb's version includes in-frame clones alone and lacks a portion of them. The sample lists 93,000 or so clones, roughly three quarters seen once, with approximately 10% in the top ten. The rearrangement joins TRBV7-8 to TRBJ2-1; 8 nucleotides match TRBD2. What was sequenced was PBMCs. This clonotype was sampled from a woman in her late teens or twenties in good health and CMV-seropositive. The CDR3 DNA follows: TGTGCCAGCAGCTTTAGCGGGACCTACAATGAGCAGTTCTTC. Its translation is CASSFSGTYNEQFF. Filled out from reference TRBV7-8 and TRBJ2-1, the complete variable domain reads GAGVSQSPRYKVAKRGQDVALRCDPISGHVSLFWYQQALGQGPEFLTYFQNEAQLDKSGLPSDRFFAERPEGSVSTLKIQRTQQEDSAVYLCASSFSGTYNEQFFGPGTRLTVL.